This T cell receptor beta chain was sequenced in a study of cytomegalovirus exposure and HLA in healthy donors. Study findings and constraints: Later analysis showed most CMV-associated TCR beta chains appearing HLA-restricted. Later on, a genetic analysis was performed. It linked a missense variant in DCLRE1C with V- and J-gene trimming of TCR beta. Reportedly, a later analysis found an Asian-associated ancestry cluster had fewer N-insertions than the roughly 700-donor mean.

On this clone itself: The antigen remains undetermined.

Germline V lookup: CDR1 SGHDT, CDR2 YYEEEE. The V gene lost 0 bases and the J gene lost 2 bases, with 9 bases spanning the gap. This CDR3 has 14 residues. Primers for the PCR totalled 60 Vbeta and 13 Jbeta. Profiling relied on immunoSEQ multiplex PCR, and the TCRdb table lists in-frame clones only, not all of them. The profile shows tens of thousands of clones, about 84% of them singletons. This chain connects TRBV5-6 to TRBJ2-7; D gene ambiguous. Specimen: PBMCs. The clonotype was recovered from a man between 18 and 29 years old in good health and CMV-seropositive. This CDR3 reads CASSLDWATYEQYF. CDR3 in DNA: TGTGCCAGCAGCTTGGATTGGGCCACCTACGAGCAGTACTTC.